This entry describes one T cell receptor (beta chain). Its antigen is currently not known. Base qualities are not recorded, but no much larger clone differs from it by a single base. TCR CDR3 regions were amplified from genomic DNA by multiplex PCR using the deep immunoSEQ assay. Genomic DNA extracted from each cell subset was distributed evenly over all wells of several immunoSEQ 96-well plates, and each plate served as one replicate. For sorted subsets, 200 to 250 ng of genomic DNA, equivalent to roughly 30,000 T cell genomes, went into each replicate PCR. Purified libraries were quantified with a Qubit 3.0 fluorometer, sized on a Bioanalyzer 2100, and re-quantified with the KAPA Library Quantification kit. Every immunoSEQ 96-well plate was sequenced on a dedicated single-read 150-cycle Illumina NextSeq 550 flow cell. The published analysis was carried out like this. Because only junctional sequences without quality scores were contained in the immunoSEQ output, filtering matching that applied to full-length reads could not be performed. Sequences were annotated with PyIR, a Python wrapper for IgBLAST v1.9, using IMGT germline references to assign V/J genes and CDR3. Reads were filtered out if the reads had weak V/J assignments (E-value above 1e-6), no CDR3, stop codons, out-of-frame junctions, or ambiguous translated residues. V3J clonotypes were defined as sequences sharing the same inferred V gene, J gene, and CDR3 amino acid sequence. Percentage overlap between repertoires was computed as shared unique clonotypes divided by the size of the smaller repertoire. Three approaches were used to assess repertoire richness: RTK rarefaction, the Chao1 estimator, and Recon v2.1 estimates of unobserved clonotypes. Generation probabilities were computed with OLGA for all TCRbeta clonotypes obtained by the gDNA method from several donors. What TCRdb holds here is the immuneACCESS table cut down to in-frame rearrangements. Part of the clones is not present; checked against another copy, under half of the missing clones reflect an unresolved V gene, and the others are unexplained. The V and J calls and clone size come from that table; D and trimming were worked out from the DNA. In all, the sample holds about 1.1 million clones, and about four fifths of those were seen once. The ten largest make up under 0.6% of the sample.

The data were obtained in a study of shared clonotypes between healthy human individuals (dated by TCRdb to the early 2020s). About the investigation overall: The cohort comprised a couple of women and a few men aged 18 to 49 years. For each donor, CD4 naive and CD4 memory were each given three plates, CD8 naive was given two plates, and CD8 memory was given one plate. The study deeply sequenced blood TCR repertoires of about 5 healthy adults to estimate repertoire size and the extent of clonotype sharing between individuals. Different laboratories and diverse techniques were used to prepare libraries and sequence TCR repertoires, to increase sequencing depth and limit assay-specific biases. Leukapheresis yielded between about 0.9 and 9 billion PBMCs per donor. On the study overall, not on this receptor specifically: Even with the large sequencing depth, rarefaction of the sorted-subset datasets indicated that sequencing was incomplete. When a few donors were compared, the shared fraction of clonotypes was about 5% for naive CD4, 3.5% for naive CD8, more than 2% for memory CD4, and 0.35% to 0.5% for memory CD8. Compared with non-shared clonotypes, the clonotypes found in all four sorted-subset donors had higher generation probabilities. Estimated clonotype richness was generally larger for naive than for memory subsets. Pairwise subsampling indicated that sequencing depth was expected to affect the degree of clonotype sharing among donors. The small number of donors limited the genetic and exposure-history diversity represented. Sampling was limited to blood, and TCR repertoires in tissue likely differ from TCR repertoires in blood.

Donors were healthy HIV-negative adults with no recently reported acute infections or vaccinations. Only Caucasian adults living in Nashville, Tennessee, USA were represented among the donors. Magnetic negative selection was used to enrich CD4+ T cells, after which naive cells were positively selected on CD45RA and the negative fraction became the memory subset. Blood was collected by leukapheresis, and PBMCs were isolated by Ficoll-Histopaque density gradient centrifugation and then cryopreserved in liquid nitrogen vapor phase. Analytical flow cytometry was used to check the purity and quantity of each magnetically sorted T cell population. From each sorted fraction, genomic DNA was isolated and quantified by UV absorbance on a Nanodrop 2000c. V trim: 8 bases; J trim: 4 bases; unmatched bases: 8. Measured from the cysteine to the phenylalanine, the CDR3 is 14 residues long. Left in the record is the CDR3 DNA by itself, 42 bases read in frame from the first base. CDR1 and CDR2 are drawn from the germline V gene: SQVTM, ANQGSEA.

The sample was memory CD4+ T cells from PBMCs. The sample's cell subset or site label, in plain terms: CD45RA-negative fraction. The sequence was collected from a man between 18 and 35 years old in good health. Some clones in this sample may be carry-over from other donors' samples. The V gene is TRBV29-1 and the J gene is TRBJ2-3; TRBD1 fits 11 bases in the junction. In nucleotides, the sequence is TGCAGCTACGGACAGGGGGCCGGTTCAGATACGCAGTATTTT. Translated, this is CSYGQGAGSDTQYF.